This T cell receptor beta chain was obtained from a study of cytomegalovirus exposure and HLA in healthy donors. In the study overall: The roughly 120 million unique TCR beta sequences, from roughly 180 million T cells, were found by an earlier analysis.

It was healthy bone marrow donors who served as donors. Trimming stripped 0 bases from V and 5 bases from J, with 12 bases between. Germline CDR1 is SGHNT and CDR2 is YYREEE (reference sequence). CDR3 length equals 15 residues. The PCR had 60 Vbeta and 13 Jbeta primers. TCRdb's table, derived via immunoSEQ multiplex PCR, lists solely in-frame clones and lacks some. This table holds 160,000 or so clones, approximately 79% found once. The chain employs TRBV5-4 and TRBJ2-1; perhaps TRBD2 as D (5 bases). This clonotype was obtained from a middle-aged woman in good health and CMV-seronegative. The sample was PBMCs. Here the CDR3 reads CASSLVAPRDNEQFF. The DNA for the CDR3 is TGTGCCAGCAGCTTGGTTGCTCCGAGGGACAATGAGCAGTTCTTC.